This T cell receptor beta chain was captured by sequencing in a study of cytomegalovirus exposure and HLA in healthy donors. V was pared by 5 bases and J by 5 bases, with 10 bases between. The germline CDR1 and CDR2 sequences are SGHAT and FQNNGV. The CDR3 covers 13 residues. Amplification used 60 Vbeta primers and 13 Jbeta primers. Produced via immunoSEQ multiplex PCR; TCRdb's table is partial and in-frame only. There are about 160,000 clones in the sample; under 75% occur only once, and about 7.1% lies in the top ten. The specimen sequenced was PBMCs. This sequence joins TRBV11-2 and TRBJ2-4; D not certain. This sequence originates from a woman in her sixties or seventies in good health and CMV-seropositive. The CDR3 loop reads CASSPMSQNIQYF. The CDR3, as DNA: TGTGCCAGCAGCCCCATGAGCCAAAACATTCAGTACTTC. The whole variable domain, filled in from reference TRBV11-2 and TRBJ2-4, reads EAGVAQSPRYKIIEKRQSVAFWCNPISGHATLYWYQQILGQGPKLLIQFQNNGVVDDSQLPKDRFSAERLKGVDSTLKIQPAKLEDSAVYLCASSPMSQNIQYFGAGTRLSVL.